The rows below give T cell receptor beta chains drawn from one sample of a study of OX40 agonist ivuxolimab in advanced cancers. The repertoire was sequenced with immunoSEQ multiplex PCR; TCRdb's copy has only in-frame clones and lacks some. Of some 41,000 clones in the sample, 70% to 90% are singletons; the top ten hold 13%. The source material was CD4+ or CD8+ T cells sorted from blood, sampled in a trial of the OX40 agonist ivuxolimab. All receptors come from an adult with an advanced solid tumor such as melanoma, head and neck, liver or kidney cancer. CDR3s include the opening cysteine and the closing phenylalanine or tryptophan. D genes are given only for firm matches. Only part of the rows carry a size: once, few, many, or a class if the clone is expanded.

TRBJ1-2 TRBD1 few TRBV6-1 CASNARGGGAGGYTF TGTGCCAGCAATGCCAGGGGAGGGGGCGCAGGTGGCTACACCTTC
TRBJ2-2 NA NA TRBV7-9 CASSLAARVHTGELFF TGTGCCAGCAGCTTAGCAGCCAGGGTACACACCGGGGAGCTGTTTTTT
TRBJ2-6 NA NA TRBV9 CASSVVGAGANVLTF TGTGCCAGCAGCGTAGTTGGGGCTGGGGCCAACGTCCTGACTTTC
TRBJ2-6 NA NA TRBV5-1 CASSSFGDGANVLTF TGCGCCAGCAGTTCTTTCGGGGACGGGGCCAACGTCCTGACTTTC
TRBJ1-1 NA NA TRBV27 CASSLRYDSPLEKNTEAFF TGTGCCAGCAGTTTACGATATGACAGCCCTCTAGAAAAGAACACTGAAGCTTTCTTT
TRBJ1-6 NA NA TRBV28 CASTFARGGSPLHF TGTGCCAGCACCTTTGCGAGGGGGGGCTCACCCCTCCACTTT
TRBJ2-2 NA NA TRBV7-3 CASSTLLGQRFDTGELFF TGTGCCAGCAGCACCTTGTTAGGACAGCGATTCGACACCGGGGAGCTGTTTTTT
TRBJ2-5 NA NA TRBV19 CASSNPPGGHETQYF TGTGCCAGTAGTAACCCCCCCGGGGGACACGAGACCCAGTACTTC
TRBJ1-6 NA NA TRBV4-2 CASSNSGAVNSPLHF TGTGCCAGCAGCAACTCGGGGGCTGTCAATTCACCCCTCCACTTT
TRBJ2-7 TRBD1 NA TRBV11-2 CASSLLGQGYEQYF TGTGCCAGCAGCCTCCTCGGACAGGGCTACGAGCAGTACTTC
TRBJ1-3 NA once TRBV6-6 CASSPQGTGNTIYF TGTGCCAGCAGCCCCCAGGGGACAGGAAACACCATATATTTT
TRBJ2-4 TRBD1 NA TRBV9 CASSERGDRVSKNIQYF TGTGCCAGCAGCGAGAGGGGGGACAGGGTATCCAAAAACATTCAGTACTTC
TRBJ2-7 TRBD2 NA TRBV7-9 CASSQDSGSSYEQYF TGTGCCAGCAGCCAAGATAGCGGGAGCTCCTACGAGCAGTACTTC
TRBJ2-3 TRBD2 once TRBV11-3 CASSSGAGVGNTQYF TGTGCCAGCAGCTCCGGCGCGGGAGTGGGGAATACGCAGTATTTT
TRBJ2-1 NA NA TRBV6-6 CASREGGSSYNEQFF TGTGCCAGCAGGGAGGGCGGCAGCTCCTACAATGAGCAGTTCTTC
TRBJ1-3 NA NA TRBV28 CASSSLGPSSGNTIYF TGTGCCAGCAGTTCTCTAGGTCCAAGCTCTGGAAACACCATATATTTT
TRBJ2-3 TRBD2 NA TRBV10-1 CASSNRLAVPSTDTQYF TGCGCCAGCAGTAATAGACTAGCGGTACCTAGCACAGATACGCAGTATTTT
TRBJ1-2 TRBD1 NA TRBV14 CASSQPGGRGYTF TGTGCCAGCAGCCAACCAGGGGGCAGGGGCTACACCTTC
TRBJ1-5 NA NA TRBV28 CASMGGAYQPQHF TGTGCCAGCATGGGGGGGGCTTATCAGCCCCAGCATTTT
TRBJ1-1 NA NA TRBV7-9 CASSLVRNTEAFF TGTGCCAGCAGCTTAGTGAGGAACACTGAAGCTTTCTTT
TRBJ2-2 NA NA TRBV7-3 CASSSQGGTNTGELFF TGTGCCAGCAGCTCACAGGGGGGGACGAACACCGGGGAGCTGTTTTTT
TRBJ2-6 NA NA TRBV7-9 CASSYKWGSGANVLTF TGTGCCAGCAGCTATAAGTGGGGCTCTGGGGCCAACGTCCTGACTTTC
TRBJ2-4 TRBD1 NA TRBV6-5 CASKIRQGRKNIQYF TGTGCCAGCAAAATAAGACAGGGAAGGAAAAACATTCAGTACTTC
TRBJ2-3 NA NA TRBV5-1 CASRAVVGARIDTQYF TGCGCCAGCAGGGCCGTAGTGGGCGCGAGGATAGATACGCAGTATTTT
TRBJ2-7 TRBD2 NA TRBV30 CAWSPPVRLLAGAYEQYF TGTGCCTGGAGCCCCCCAGTAAGGTTACTAGCGGGAGCCTACGAGCAGTACTTC
TRBJ2-3 TRBD1 NA TRBV5-4 CASSAWPGQGADTQYF TGTGCCAGCAGCGCTTGGCCGGGACAGGGTGCGGATACGCAGTATTTT
TRBJ2-1 TRBD2 NA TRBV5-4 CASSRDPGLASNEQFF TGTGCCAGCAGCCGTGACCCGGGACTAGCCTCCAATGAGCAGTTCTTC
TRBJ2-7 NA NA TRBV4-1 CASSQDRTAHSYEQYF TGCGCCAGCAGCCAAGATAGAACAGCACATAGCTACGAGCAGTACTTC
TRBJ2-3 TRBD1 large TRBV19 CASSIAQGAPPVTDTQYF TGTGCCAGTAGTATTGCGCAGGGGGCGCCCCCTGTCACAGATACGCAGTATTTT
TRBJ1-1 TRBD1 once TRBV27 CASSLYPPTGLRNTEAFF TGTGCCAGCAGTTTATATCCCCCGACAGGGTTGCGGAACACTGAAGCTTTCTTT
TRBJ2-6 TRBD2 NA TRBV10-2 CASKLAGDSGANVLTF TGCGCCAGCAAATTGGCGGGGGACTCTGGGGCCAACGTCCTGACTTTC
TRBJ1-1 NA NA TRBV6-5 CASIPTGHPNTEAFF TGTGCCAGCATCCCGACGGGACACCCGAACACTGAAGCTTTCTTT
TRBJ2-7 NA NA TRBV11-1 CASSPFPRYSSYEQYF TGTGCCAGCAGCCCTTTCCCACGCTATAGCTCCTACGAGCAGTACTTC
TRBJ2-7 NA NA TRBV18 CASSPAVADSYEQYF TGTGCCAGCTCACCAGCGGTGGCAGACTCCTACGAGCAGTACTTC
TRBJ2-3 NA NA TRBV10-1 CASWHPSDPPTDTQYF TGCGCCAGCTGGCACCCTAGTGACCCTCCCACAGATACGCAGTATTTT
TRBJ1-1 NA NA TRBV5-4 CASSPRGAGLNTEAFF TGTGCCAGCAGCCCACGGGGGGCGGGTCTCAACACTGAAGCTTTCTTT
TRBJ2-3 NA NA TRBV7-6 CASSLTVSDTQYF TGTGCCAGCAGCTTGACAGTATCAGATACGCAGTATTTT
TRBJ1-3 NA NA TRBV4-2 CASSVDRSGNTIYF TGTGCCAGCAGCGTAGACAGATCCGGAAACACCATATATTTT
TRBJ2-6 NA few TRBV2 CASSKSGANVLTF TGTGCCAGCAGTAAATCTGGGGCCAACGTCCTGACTTTC
TRBJ1-2 NA NA TRBV10-3 CAISESIRYGYTF TGTGCCATCAGTGAGTCCATAAGGTATGGCTACACCTTC
TRBJ2-5 TRBD2 NA TRBV9 CASTQGLAVQETQYF TGTGCCAGCACCCAGGGACTAGCGGTACAAGAGACCCAGTACTTC
TRBJ1-3 NA once TRBV28 CASSPALAGGNTIYF TGTGCCAGCAGCCCAGCTCTTGCCGGGGGAAACACCATATATTTT
TRBJ2-1 TRBD2 NA TRBV10-3 CAISPHPGLGVNEQFF TGTGCCATCAGTCCTCATCCGGGACTAGGTGTCAATGAGCAGTTCTTC
TRBJ1-6 NA NA TRBV27 CASSLSPPGIVSPLHF TGTGCCAGCAGTTTATCCCCACCAGGGATTGTATCACCCCTCCACTTT
TRBJ2-5 TRBD2 NA TRBV7-9 CASSLGGRARETQYF TGTGCCAGCAGCTTAGGCGGGAGGGCCAGAGAGACCCAGTACTTC
TRBJ2-1 NA NA TRBV7-9 CASSLIFGEQFF TGTGCCAGCAGCTTAATTTTCGGTGAGCAGTTCTTC
TRBJ2-5 NA NA TRBV7-3 CASSRDNQETQYF TGTGCCAGCAGCCGGGACAACCAAGAGACCCAGTACTTC
TRBJ2-7 NA NA TRBV7-8 CASSWDFTTYEQYF TGTGCCAGCAGCTGGGACTTCACCACCTACGAGCAGTACTTC
TRBJ2-3 NA few TRBV6-4 CASSEAGRATDTQYF TGTGCCAGCAGTGAGGCGGGACGAGCCACAGATACGCAGTATTTT
TRBJ1-2 NA NA TRBV15 CATSRDRNYGYTF TGTGCCACCAGCAGAGATCGGAACTATGGCTACACCTTC
TRBJ1-1 NA NA TRBV5-5 CASSLVQGLNTEAFF TGTGCCAGCAGCTTGGTCCAGGGACTGAACACTGAAGCTTTCTTT